This T cell receptor beta chain was recorded in a study of cytomegalovirus exposure and HLA in healthy donors. Whole-study context: In an early release, HLA-typed donors contributed tens of millions of unique TCR sequences.

The PCR was carried out with 60 Vbeta primers and 13 Jbeta primers. This table comes from immunoSEQ multiplex PCR, and its TCRdb copy is limited to in-frame clones, with some not included. This table holds about 160,000 clones, 80% found once. Germline V gene sequence: CDR1 SQVTM, CDR2 ANQGSEA. The CDR3 is made up of 13 amino acids. The germline V and J ends were trimmed by 3 bases and 0 bases, with 8 bases remaining between them. The sequence was obtained from a male donor in good health and CMV-seropositive. The V gene is TRBV29-1, the J gene TRBJ1-1; D remains unclear. Sequenced material: PBMCs. CDR3 sequence reads: CSVELALNTEAFF. CDR3 nucleotide sequence: TGCAGCGTTGAGCTGGCTCTGAACACTGAAGCTTTCTTT.